A single sample gave rise to the 18 T cell receptor beta chains below, sequenced in a study of blood T cell repertoires in COVID-19. Assay used: immunoSEQ multiplex PCR; TCRdb lists only in-frame clones, some missing. Of about 130,000 clones in the sample, roughly 90% were seen once. The sample comprised PBMCs or T cells enriched from blood (not recorded which). These receptors were taken from a woman aged 45-60 years who had recovered from COVID-19.

This clone was observed once. The V call is TRBV30, the J call TRBJ1-2; the D gene is possibly TRBD1 (5 bases). This CDR3 is 11 amino acids long. Germline V gives CDR1 GTSNPN, CDR2 SVGIG (reference sequence). This CDR3 reads CASQANYGYTF. CDR3 sequence (DNA): TGTGCTTCACAGGCAAACTATGGCTACACCTTC.

The chain links TRBV27 to TRBJ2-7; unclear D gene. Germline V gives CDR1 MNHEY, CDR2 SMNVEV (reference sequence). The CDR3 sequence is 13 residues long. The germline V and J ends were trimmed by 2 bases and 2 bases, with 7 bases remaining between them. The chain's CDR3 is CASSLKTTYEQYF. The CDR3 DNA follows: TGTGCCAGCAGTTTAAAAACTACCTACGAGCAGTACTTC.

J is TRBJ1-2 and V is TRBV9; 7 positions match TRBD1. This CDR3 is 15 amino acids long. Germline trimming cut 4 bases from V and 8 bases from J; bases unmatched to any gene: 14. Germline V gives CDR1 SGDLS, CDR2 YYNGEE. CDR3 loop: CASSSRDSPIGGYTF. The CDR3 DNA follows: TGTGCCAGCAGCTCCAGGGACAGCCCTATCGGGGGCTACACCTTC. The entire variable domain, with the rest obtained from reference TRBV9 and TRBJ1-2, is as follows: DSGVTQTPKHLITATGQRVTLRCSPRSGDLSVYWYQQSLDQGLQFLIQYYNGEERAKGNILERFSAQQFPDLHSELNLSSLELGDSALYFCASSSRDSPIGGYTFGSGTRLTVV.

The table lists this clone with a count of one. This chain links TRBV24-1 with TRBJ2-5; maybe TRBD2 (5 bases). The CDR3 spans 17 residues. The V gene lost 3 bases and the J gene lost 4 bases, with 20 bases spanning the gap. Per the germline V gene, CDR1 is KGHDR and CDR2 is SFDVKD. The CDR3 reads CATSDPKRAGHGETQYF. Here the CDR3 DNA reads TGTGCCACCAGTGATCCTAAACGGGCGGGTCATGGAGAGACCCAGTACTTC.

The V and J genes are TRBV27 and TRBJ1-1, with 8 positions matching TRBD1. This CDR3 spans 15 amino acids. Per germline, CDR1 MNHEY and CDR2 SMNVEV (reference sequence). The junction had 2 bases not matched to a gene; V was cut back by 2 bases and J by 0 bases. CDR3 in amino acids: CASSLDRGMNTEAFF. For the CDR3, the DNA is TGTGCCAGCAGTTTAGACAGGGGTATGAACACTGAAGCTTTCTTT.

DNA of the CDR3: TGTGCCAGCAGACACAAACTCGGACAGGGCATTAGTTACGAGCAGTACTTC. Translating it yields CASRHKLGQGISYEQYF. This sequence joins TRBV27 and TRBJ2-7; 8 bases map to TRBD1. The CDR3 has 17 residues. V trimming: 6 bases; J trimming: 4 bases; junction bases outside the gene matches: 17. Germline-derived CDR1 and CDR2 are MNHEY and SMNVEV (reference sequence).

In its sample, this clone was seen a few times. The rearrangement joins TRBV21-1 to TRBJ2-7; TRBD1 was called by the table and not checked on the DNA. TRBV21-1 is assigned pseudogene status. This CDR3 contains 15 residues. CDR3 DNA sequence: TGTGCCAGCAGTCTAGCCCGGGACAGGGGGCGCGAGCAGTACTTC. Its protein is CASSLARDRGREQYF.

This chain uses TRBV14 with TRBJ2-2, with TRBD1 matching over 9 bases. The junction had 4 bases not matched to a gene; V was cut back by 4 bases and J by 4 bases. Germline V CDR1 and CDR2: SGHDN, FVKESK. The CDR3 has 15 residues. In DNA form, the CDR3 reads TGTGCCAGCAGCCTGGGACAGGGTTTCACCGGGGAGCTGTTTTTT. Its protein product is CASSLGQGFTGELFF.

This clone has a single count. This chain uses TRBV6-2 or TRBV6-3 with TRBJ1-5; TRBD1 aligns across 7 bases. The CDR3 runs to 15 residues. Per germline, CDR1 MNHEY and CDR2 SVGEGT. V shed 6 bases and J 1 base; nucleotides not matched to a gene: 6. CDR3: CASRPPGQSNQPQHF. DNA of the CDR3: TGTGCCAGCAGGCCTCCGGGACAGAGCAATCAGCCCCAGCATTTT.

V is TRBV6-1 and J is TRBJ1-2; D is perhaps TRBD1 (6 bases). Germline lookup yields CDR1 MNHNS and CDR2 SASEGT. Trimming took off 2 bases at V and 4 bases at J, with 14 bases between the two ends. CDR3 length: 15 residues. The CDR3, as DNA: TGTGCCAGCAGTGAATTAGTTGGACAGACCTATGGCTACACCTTC. Residues: CASSELVGQTYGYTF.

The chain is built from TRBV18 and TRBJ1-1, with a tentative D call TRBD1 (6 bases). Trimming shortened V by 2 bases and J by 3 bases, and 10 bases separated the two germline ends. The CDR3 loop spans 14 amino acids. Germline values: CDR1 KGHSH, CDR2 LQKENI. In nucleotides, the CDR3 is TGTGCCAGCTCACCAAGCAGGGGATACACTGAAGCTTTCTTT. Its protein product is CASSPSRGYTEAFF.

The chain uses TRBV14 and TRBJ1-1; no firm D call. CDR3 length: 14 residues. Between the trimmed V and J ends, which lost 4 bases and 2 bases, there was a span of 11 bases. CDR1 is SGHDN, CDR2 FVKESK, per germline. The CDR3 here is CASSLPGHNTEAFF. Here the CDR3 DNA reads TGTGCCAGCAGCCTCCCTGGGCACAACACTGAAGCTTTCTTT.

The V gene is TRBV19, the J gene TRBJ1-6, with TRBD1 matching 7 bases. The CDR3 sequence is 15 residues long. J gave up 6 bases and V 6 bases, and 8 bases lay outside the gene matches. In germline, CDR1 is LNHDA, CDR2 SQIVND (reference sequence). The CDR3 here is CASRETGTVNSPLHF. DNA for the CDR3: TGTGCCAGTAGAGAGACCGGGACAGTTAATTCACCCCTCCACTTT.

V usage is TRBV6-5 and J usage is TRBJ2-7; TRBD1 matches 7 bases. The germline CDR1 and CDR2 sequences are MNHEY and SVGAGI. This CDR3 is 14 amino acids long. Trimming cost V 6 bases and J 2 bases; bases outside gene matches: 7. The CDR3 DNA reads TGTGCCAGCAGGATAGTCGACAGGGCCTACGAGCAGTACTTC. Translation gives CASRIVDRAYEQYF.

The CDR3 sequence is CASSTDNYGYTF. CDR3 sequence (DNA): TGTGCCAGCAGTACAGATAACTATGGCTACACCTTC. The chain recombines TRBV12-3 or TRBV12-4 with TRBJ1-2; no reliable D call. The CDR3 sequence is 12 residues long. V shed 5 bases and J shed 1 base, with 5 bases lying between them.

A note on this clone: Within the sample, other DNA sequences also encode this same CDR3. The chain is built from TRBV5-8 and TRBJ2-5; TRBD2 aligns across 10 bases. With V trimmed by 4 bases and J by 5 bases, 2 bases remained unmatched. The CDR3 runs to 13 residues. Per germline, CDR1 SGHTS and CDR2 YDEGEE. As DNA, the CDR3 is TGTGCCAGCAGCCAGGGACTAGCGGAGACCCAGTACTTC. Its translation: CASSQGLAETQYF.

The chain uses TRBV3-1 (or the pseudogene TRBV3-2) and TRBJ1-2; D is unresolved. Trimming cost V 2 bases and J 7 bases, with 14 bases left between them. CDR3 length: 14 residues. Germline V CDR1 and CDR2: LGHDT, YNNKEL (reference sequence). For the CDR3, the DNA is TGTGCCAGCAGCCAAAGTGAGGGAGTAGGTGGCTACACCTTC. Encoded protein: CASSQSEGVGGYTF.

The chain links TRBV9 to TRBJ1-1; TRBD1 matches 9 bases. There are 13 residues in the CDR3. In germline, CDR1 is SGDLS, CDR2 YYNGEE. Trimming at V came to 4 bases and at J to 7 bases, leaving 5 bases not matched to a gene. The CDR3 DNA is TGTGCCAGCAGCCCCGGGACAGGGTATGAAGCTTTCTTT. Its protein product is CASSPGTGYEAFF. The full variable domain, its missing parts supplied by reference TRBV9 and TRBJ1-1, is DSGVTQTPKHLITATGQRVTLRCSPRSGDLSVYWYQQSLDQGLQFLIQYYNGEERAKGNILERFSAQQFPDLHSELNLSSLELGDSALYFCASSPGTGYEAFFGQGTRLTVV.